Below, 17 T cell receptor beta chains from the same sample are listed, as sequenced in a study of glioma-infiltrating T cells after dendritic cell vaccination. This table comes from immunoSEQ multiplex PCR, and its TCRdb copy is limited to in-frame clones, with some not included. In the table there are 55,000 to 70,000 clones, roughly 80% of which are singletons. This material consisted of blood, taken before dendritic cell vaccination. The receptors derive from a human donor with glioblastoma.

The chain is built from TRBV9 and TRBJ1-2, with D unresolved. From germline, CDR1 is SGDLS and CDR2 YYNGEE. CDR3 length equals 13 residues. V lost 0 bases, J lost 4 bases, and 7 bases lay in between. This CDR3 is CASSVDEGYGYTF. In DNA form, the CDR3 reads TGTGCCAGCAGCGTAGACGAGGGCTATGGCTACACCTTC.

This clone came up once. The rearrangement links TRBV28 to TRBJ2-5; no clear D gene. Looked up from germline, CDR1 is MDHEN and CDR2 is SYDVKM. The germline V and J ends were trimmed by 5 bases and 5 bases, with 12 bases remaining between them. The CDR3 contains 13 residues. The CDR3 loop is CASSPLVRETQYF. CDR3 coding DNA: TGTGCCAGCAGTCCCCTAGTCCGCGAGACCCAGTACTTC.

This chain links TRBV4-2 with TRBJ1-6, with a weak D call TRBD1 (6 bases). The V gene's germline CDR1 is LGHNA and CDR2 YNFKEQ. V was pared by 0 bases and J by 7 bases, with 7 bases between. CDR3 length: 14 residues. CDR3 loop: CASSQEQGNSPLHF. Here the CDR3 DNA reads TGTGCCAGCAGCCAAGAGCAGGGGAATTCACCCCTCCACTTT.

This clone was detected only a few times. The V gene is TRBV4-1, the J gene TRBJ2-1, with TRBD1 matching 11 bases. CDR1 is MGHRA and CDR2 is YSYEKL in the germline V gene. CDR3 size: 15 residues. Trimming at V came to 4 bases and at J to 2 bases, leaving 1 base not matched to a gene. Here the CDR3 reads CASSRTGGAYNEQFF. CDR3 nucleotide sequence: TGCGCCAGCAGCCGGACAGGGGGCGCCTACAATGAGCAGTTCTTC.

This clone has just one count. CDR3: CASSARGGGSGELFF. The DNA of the CDR3 is TGTGCCAGCAGCGCCCGGGGGGGCGGGTCCGGGGAGCTGTTTTTT. The V gene is TRBV5-4, the J gene TRBJ2-2; 8 nucleotides align to TRBD2. CDR1 is SGHNT and CDR2 is YYREEE in the germline V gene (reference sequence). V was pared by 4 bases and J by 6 bases, with 8 bases of the junction left unmatched. The CDR3 is 15 residues long.

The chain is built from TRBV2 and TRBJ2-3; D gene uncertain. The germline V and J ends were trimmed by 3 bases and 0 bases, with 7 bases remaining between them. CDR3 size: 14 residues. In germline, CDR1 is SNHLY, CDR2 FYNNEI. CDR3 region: CASSDESSTDTQYF. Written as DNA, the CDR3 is TGTGCCAGCAGTGATGAGTCTAGCACAGATACGCAGTATTTT.

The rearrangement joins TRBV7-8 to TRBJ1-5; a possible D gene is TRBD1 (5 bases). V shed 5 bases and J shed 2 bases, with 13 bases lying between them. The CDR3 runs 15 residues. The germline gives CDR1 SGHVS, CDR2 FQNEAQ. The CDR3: CASSQGGNGNQPQHF. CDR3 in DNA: TGTGCCAGCAGCCAGGGAGGGAATGGCAATCAGCCCCAGCATTTT.

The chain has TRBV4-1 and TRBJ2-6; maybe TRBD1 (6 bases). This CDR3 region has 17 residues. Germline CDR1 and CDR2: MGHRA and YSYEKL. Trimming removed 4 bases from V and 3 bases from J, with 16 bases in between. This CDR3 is CASSPGQGLGGANVLTF. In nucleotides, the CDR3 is TGCGCCAGCAGCCCCGGTCAGGGGTTAGGTGGGGCCAACGTCCTGACTTTC.

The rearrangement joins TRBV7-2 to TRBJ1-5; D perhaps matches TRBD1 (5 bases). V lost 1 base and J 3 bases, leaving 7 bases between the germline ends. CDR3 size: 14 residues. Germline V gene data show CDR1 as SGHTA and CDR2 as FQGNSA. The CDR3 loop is CASSLGGDNQPQHF. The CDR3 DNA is TGTGCCAGCAGCTTAGGGGGGGACAATCAGCCCCAGCATTTT.

CDR3 in DNA: TGCGCCAGCAGCTTGGGGGCGGGCCGATGGGATACGCAGTATTTT. It codes for CASSLGAGRWDTQYF. This chain links TRBV5-1 with TRBJ2-3, with D maybe TRBD2 (5 bases). The CDR3 runs 15 residues. Trimming removed 0 bases at V and 6 bases at J, with 14 bases between. Germline lookup yields CDR1 SGHRS and CDR2 YFSETQ.

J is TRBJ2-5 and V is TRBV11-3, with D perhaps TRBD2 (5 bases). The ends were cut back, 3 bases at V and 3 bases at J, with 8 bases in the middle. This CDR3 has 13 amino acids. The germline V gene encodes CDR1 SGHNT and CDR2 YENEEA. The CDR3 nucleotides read TGTGCCAGCAGCTTCCCCGGGGAAGAGACCCAGTACTTC. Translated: CASSFPGEETQYF.

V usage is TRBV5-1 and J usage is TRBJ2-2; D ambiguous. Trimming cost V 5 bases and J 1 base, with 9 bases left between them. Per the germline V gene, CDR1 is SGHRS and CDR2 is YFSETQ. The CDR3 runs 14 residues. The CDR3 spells CASRSAQNTGELFF. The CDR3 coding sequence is TGCGCCAGCAGGTCCGCACAGAACACCGGGGAGCTGTTTTTT. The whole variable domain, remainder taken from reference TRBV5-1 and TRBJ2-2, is KAGVTQTPRYLIKTRGQQVTLSCSPISGHRSVSWYQQTPGQGLQFLFEYFSETQRNKGNFPGRFSGRQFSNSRSEMNVSTLELGDSALYLCASRSAQNTGELFFGEGSRLTVL.

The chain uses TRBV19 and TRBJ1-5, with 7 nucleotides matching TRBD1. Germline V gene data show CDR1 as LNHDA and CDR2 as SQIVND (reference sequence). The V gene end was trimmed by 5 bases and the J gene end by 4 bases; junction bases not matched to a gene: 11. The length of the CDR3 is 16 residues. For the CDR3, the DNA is TGTGCCAGTAGTCTCTTGACAGGGAAGCATAATCAGCCCCAGCATTTT. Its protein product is CASSLLTGKHNQPQHF.

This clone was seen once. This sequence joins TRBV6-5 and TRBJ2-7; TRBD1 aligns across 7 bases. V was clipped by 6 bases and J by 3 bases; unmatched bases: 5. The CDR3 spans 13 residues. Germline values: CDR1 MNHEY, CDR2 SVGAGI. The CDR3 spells CASSRDRSYEQYF. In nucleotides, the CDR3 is TGTGCCAGCAGCCGGGACAGAAGCTACGAGCAGTACTTC.

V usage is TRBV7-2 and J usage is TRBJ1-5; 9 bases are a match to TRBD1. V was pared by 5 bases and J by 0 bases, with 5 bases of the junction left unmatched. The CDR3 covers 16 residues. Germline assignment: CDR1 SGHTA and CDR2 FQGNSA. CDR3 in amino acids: CASSGRTGDSNQPQHF. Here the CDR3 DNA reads TGTGCCAGCAGCGGACGGACAGGGGATAGCAATCAGCCCCAGCATTTT.

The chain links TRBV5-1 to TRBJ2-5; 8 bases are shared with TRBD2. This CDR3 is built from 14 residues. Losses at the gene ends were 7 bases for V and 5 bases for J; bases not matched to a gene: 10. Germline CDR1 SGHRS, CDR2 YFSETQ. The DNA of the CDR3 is TGCGCCAGCTGGCGGGAGGTGGCGCCTGAGACCCAGTACTTC. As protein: CASWREVAPETQYF.

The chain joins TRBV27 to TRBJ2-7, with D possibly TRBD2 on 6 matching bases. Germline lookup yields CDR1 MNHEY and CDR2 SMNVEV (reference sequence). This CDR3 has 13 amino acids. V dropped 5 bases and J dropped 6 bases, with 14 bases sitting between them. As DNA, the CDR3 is TGTGCCAGCAGTCGAACGGGAGCCGGCGAGCAGTACTTC. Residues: CASSRTGAGEQYF.